The 11 T cell receptor beta chains given below trace back to one sample, sequenced in a study of shared clonotypes between healthy human individuals. TCRdb keeps only in-frame clones here, not all; method: immunoSEQ multiplex PCR. The sample has roughly 1,500,000 clones; around 98.5% are singletons. Source material: naive CD4+ T cells sorted from blood. Subset reported: CD45RA+ positively selected. These receptors all stem from a man aged 25 to 40 in good health.

The rearrangement links TRBV7-9 to TRBJ2-5, with 7 bases lining up with TRBD1. The V segment lost 2 bases and the J segment 3 bases; nucleotides outside the gene matches: 6. The length of the CDR3 is 15 residues. Germline-derived CDR1 and CDR2 are SEHNR and FQNEAQ (reference sequence). CDR3 in amino acids: CASSLQTGAKETQYF. CDR3 sequence (DNA): TGTGCCAGCAGCTTACAAACAGGGGCCAAAGAGACCCAGTACTTC. The full variable domain, with the rest looked up from reference TRBV7-9 and TRBJ2-5, is DTGVSQNPRHKITKRGQNVTFRCDPISEHNRLYWYRQTLGQGPEFLTYFQNEAQLEKSRLLSDRFSAERPKGSFSTLEIQRTEQGDSAMYLCASSLQTGAKETQYFGPGTRLLVL.

In this sample, this clone turned up once. The V call is TRBV6-5, the J call TRBJ1-5; D is unclear. Trimming removed 6 bases at V and 0 bases at J, with 9 bases between. Germline V gene lookup returns CDR1 MNHEY and CDR2 SVGAGI. This CDR3 comprises 14 residues. In DNA form, the CDR3 reads TGTGCCAGCAGCCCCGGTACTAGCAATCAGCCCCAGCATTTT. Protein: CASSPGTSNQPQHF.

This clone was picked up one time. The V gene is TRBV4-1, the J gene TRBJ2-3; 10 positions agree with TRBD2. Germline CDR1 and CDR2: MGHRA and YSYEKL. The CDR3 runs 21 residues. V gave up 0 bases and J gave up 1 base; unmatched junction bases: 16. DNA of the CDR3: TGCGCCAGCAGCCAAGAAGGGGCGTCTAGCGGGAGAAGTTGGGGCACAGATACGCAGTATTTT. This encodes CASSQEGASSGRSWGTDTQYF.

V gene TRBV20-1 combines with J gene TRBJ2-5; D not certain. The CDR3 runs to 11 residues. Per the germline V gene, CDR1 is DFQATT and CDR2 is SNEGSKA (reference sequence). The V and J ends lost 3 bases and 5 bases respectively, with 7 bases between them. CDR3 coding DNA: TGCAGTGCTAGTCAAGGCGAGACCCAGTACTTC. Its protein is CSASQGETQYF.

This sequence joins TRBV5-1 and TRBJ2-1, with 11 bases fitting TRBD2. V lost 0 bases, J lost 6 bases, and 14 bases stayed unmatched. The CDR3 extends over 19 amino acids. Germline CDR1 reads SGHRS; CDR2 reads YFSETQ. CDR3 loop: CASSLGTSGSTLLVNEQFF. The CDR3 DNA reads as TGCGCCAGCAGCTTGGGGACTAGCGGGTCCACGTTACTAGTCAATGAGCAGTTCTTC.

The chain carries TRBV28 and TRBJ1-5, with D possibly matching TRBD1 (5 bases). Trimming cost V 10 bases and J 0 bases, with 19 bases left between them. The CDR3 is made up of 16 amino acids. CDR1 MDHEN and CDR2 SYDVKM come from the germline V gene. In DNA form, the CDR3 reads TGTGCCACCGAACTTCATGGGGGAAATAGCAATCAGCCCCAGCATTTT. Its translation is CATELHGGNSNQPQHF.

The chain combines TRBV5-4 with TRBJ2-5, with 15 bases matching TRBD2. This CDR3 is built from 15 residues. Germline V gene lookup returns CDR1 SGHNT and CDR2 YYREEE (reference sequence). V was pared by 3 bases and J by 10 bases, with 7 bases of the junction left unmatched. In DNA form, the CDR3 reads TGTGCCAGCAGCTCTCGGACTAGCGGGGGGGAGGACCAGTACTTC. Protein: CASSSRTSGGEDQYF.

This chain connects TRBV10-1 to TRBJ2-5; D may be TRBD2 (5 bases). The V end was cut by 11 bases, the J end by 1 base, with 17 bases between. Germline CDR1 is WNHNN and CDR2 is SYGVQD (reference sequence). The CDR3 has 14 residues. CDR3 amino acids: CAGGGREAQETQYF. The CDR3, as DNA: TGCGCCGGCGGAGGACGAGAGGCCCAAGAGACCCAGTACTTC.

The V and J genes are TRBV7-9 and TRBJ2-7; no definite D call. The CDR3 sequence is 11 residues long. Germline V CDR1 and CDR2: SEHNR, FQNEAQ (reference sequence). Trimming stripped 5 bases from V and 5 bases from J, with 7 bases between. This CDR3 is CASSQSHEQYF. The CDR3 bases are TGTGCCAGCAGCCAAAGCCACGAGCAGTACTTC.

As regards this clone: The same CDR3 arises from other DNA sequences in this sample as well. The gene calls are TRBV6-1 and TRBJ1-5, with D unclear. CDR1 and CDR2 from the germline V gene are MNHNS and SASEGT. The CDR3 totals 13 residues. V dropped 8 bases and J dropped 1 base, with 9 bases sitting between them. Written as DNA, the CDR3 is TGTGCCAGCCACCTCGGAAGCAATCAGCCCCAGCATTTT. Amino acid sequence: CASHLGSNQPQHF.

The V gene is TRBV29-1, the J gene TRBJ1-4, with a possible D match to TRBD1 (5 bases). CDR1 and CDR2 from the germline V gene are SQVTM and ANQGSEA. V lost 4 bases and J lost 5, with 20 bases in between. The CDR3 contains 16 residues. The chain's CDR3 is CSVVGDGNRRNEKLFF. The CDR3 DNA reads as TGCAGCGTTGTGGGGGATGGGAACAGAAGGAATGAAAAACTGTTTTTT.